The 8 T cell receptor beta chains given below trace back to one sample, sequenced in a study of blood T cell repertoires in COVID-19. TCRdb's table, derived via immunoSEQ multiplex PCR, lists solely in-frame clones and lacks some. The sample carries about 360,000 clones, over 75% recorded once. Input material: PBMCs or T cells enriched from blood (not recorded which). The receptors originated from a woman aged 40 to 50 with acute COVID-19.

The V gene is TRBV20-1, the J gene TRBJ1-3; D is ambiguous. Germline V CDR1 and CDR2: DFQATT, SNEGSKA (reference sequence). Deletions cut 3 bases from V and 0 bases from J, with 3 bases between. CDR3 length equals 12 residues. The CDR3 reads CSASLSGNTIYF. CDR3 bases: TGCAGTGCTAGTCTCTCTGGAAACACCATATATTTT.

The chain recombines TRBV11-2 with TRBJ1-1, with D maybe TRBD1 (5 bases). CDR1 is SGHAT and CDR2 is FQNNGV in the germline V gene. There are 15 residues in the CDR3. With 1 base removed from V and 5 bases from J, the gap between germline ends came to 14 bases. The CDR3 bases are TGTGCCAGCAGCTTAGCCGCAGGGAAGTTGACTGAAGCTTTCTTT. This sequence encodes CASSLAAGKLTEAFF.

The chain has TRBV27 and TRBJ2-7; tentatively, D is TRBD1 (5 bases). V gave up 5 bases and J gave up 3 bases, with 11 bases separating them. Germline V CDR1 and CDR2: MNHEY, SMNVEV (reference sequence). The CDR3 is 13 amino acids. CDR3 sequence reads: CASSIRRDYEQYF. Written as DNA, the CDR3 is TGTGCCAGCAGTATTCGCAGGGACTACGAGCAGTACTTC.

This clone has only one observation. The chain is built from TRBV5-1 and TRBJ1-2, with 7 nucleotides matching TRBD1. V lost 4 bases to trimming and J lost 1 base; unmatched junction nucleotides: 7. The CDR3 sequence is 15 residues long. The V gene's germline CDR1 is SGHRS and CDR2 YFSETQ. CDR3: CASSDPGQLNYGYTF. The CDR3 nucleotides read TGCGCCAGCAGCGATCCGGGACAGCTTAACTATGGCTACACCTTC. The full variable domain, its missing parts supplied by reference TRBV5-1 and TRBJ1-2, is KAGVTQTPRYLIKTRGQQVTLSCSPISGHRSVSWYQQTPGQGLQFLFEYFSETQRNKGNFPGRFSGRQFSNSRSEMNVSTLELGDSALYLCASSDPGQLNYGYTFGSGTRLTVV.

V gene TRBV5-5 combines with J gene TRBJ1-4, with 11 nucleotides matching TRBD1. V shed 4 bases and J 7 bases; nucleotides not matched to a gene: 6. This CDR3 contains 15 residues. Germline CDR1 SGHKS, CDR2 YYEKEE (reference sequence). CDR3 loop: CASSRTGGSVEKLFF. DNA of the CDR3: TGTGCCAGCAGCCGGACAGGGGGCTCGGTTGAAAAACTGTTTTTT.

As to this clone: At one end, the junction sequence differs from germline, possibly due to a read error. The gene calls are TRBV2 and TRBJ1-1; 7 bases line up with TRBD1. From germline, CDR1 is SNHLY and CDR2 FYNNEI. There are 15 residues in the CDR3. This CDR3 is CASREGPQGFAEAFF. CDR3 in DNA: TGTGCCAGCAGAGAAGGCCCACAGGGGTTCGCTGAAGCTTTCTTT.

This clone was seen a handful of times. The V and J genes are TRBV11-2 and TRBJ1-1; 7 bases fit TRBD1. Germline CDR1 reads SGHAT; CDR2 reads FQNNGV. With V trimmed by 5 bases and J by 5 bases, 8 bases remained unmatched. This CDR3 is built from 14 residues. The chain's CDR3 is CASSERQGSTEAFF. The CDR3 DNA reads TGTGCCAGCAGCGAGCGACAGGGATCGACTGAAGCTTTCTTT. Full variable domain (missing parts from reference TRBV11-2 and TRBJ1-1): EAGVAQSPRYKIIEKRQSVAFWCNPISGHATLYWYQQILGQGPKLLIQFQNNGVVDDSQLPKDRFSAERLKGVDSTLKIQPAKLEDSAVYLCASSERQGSTEAFFGQGTRLTVV.

The J gene is TRBJ1-2, the V gene TRBV5-6, with D possibly matching TRBD1 (6 bases). From germline, CDR1 is SGHDT and CDR2 YYEEEE. V dropped 0 bases and J dropped 7 bases, with 13 bases sitting between them. There are 14 residues in the CDR3. In DNA form, the CDR3 reads TGTGCCAGCAGCTTGGAGGGGGGGCGTTTTGGCTACACCTTC. This translates into CASSLEGGRFGYTF.